The 13 T cell receptor beta chains reported below all come from one sample, sequenced in a study of T cell responses to AZD1222 COVID-19 vaccine. Libraries were prepared by immunoSEQ multiplex PCR; TCRdb keeps only in-frame clonotypes and omits some of them. Here the sample spans roughly 80,000 clones, approximately 90% being singletons. This sample comprised peripheral blood, obtained on day 0 of MenACWY control vaccination. These receptors were collected from an adult in good health.

The chain couples TRBV6-5 to TRBJ1-6, with D unclear. Looked up from germline, CDR1 is MNHEY and CDR2 is SVGAGI. V was pared by 5 bases and J by 6 bases, with 11 bases between. The CDR3 loop spans 14 amino acids. CDR3 sequence (DNA): TGTGCCAGCAGTCTAACACAACTTAATTCACCCCTCCACTTT. Its translation: CASSLTQLNSPLHF.

The chain has TRBV6-2 or TRBV6-3 and TRBJ1-4; D uncertain. V was cut by 6 bases and J by 7 bases, with 15 bases left in between. CDR3 size: 14 residues. CDR1 MNHEY and CDR2 SVGEGT come from the germline V gene. The CDR3 nucleotides read TGTGCCAGCAGCGGGCGAATAAGAGGTGAAAAACTGTTTTTT. It codes for CASSGRIRGEKLFF.

The chain carries TRBV21-1 and TRBJ2-7; the D call in the table, TRBD1, was not verified against the DNA. TRBV21-1 is classified as a pseudogene. The CDR3 runs to 11 residues. The CDR3 sequence: CASSQGDEQYF. CDR3 nucleotides: TGTGCCAGCAGTCAGGGGGACGAGCAGTACTTC.

The gene calls are TRBV5-4 and TRBJ2-1; D not certain. The length of the CDR3 is 13 residues. V was clipped by 0 bases and J by 5 bases, with 6 bases between them. CDR1 is SGHNT and CDR2 is YYREEE in the germline V gene (reference sequence). This chain's CDR3 is CASSLEGNNEQFF. The DNA for the CDR3 is TGTGCCAGCAGCTTGGAAGGTAACAATGAGCAGTTCTTC.

The rearrangement uses TRBV28 and TRBJ1-5; D remains ambiguous. The V gene's germline CDR1 is MDHEN and CDR2 SYDVKM. The V end was cut by 5 bases, the J end by 6 bases, with 11 bases between. The CDR3 is made up of 13 amino acids. Written as DNA, the CDR3 is TGTGCCAGCAGTATCCCGGCGGCTCAGCCCCAGCATTTT. This gives the protein CASSIPAAQPQHF.

The CDR3 nucleotides read TGTGCCAGCAGCTTACAAGGGCAAACAGATACGCAGTATTTT. It translates to CASSLQGQTDTQYF. This rearrangement joins TRBV11-2 to TRBJ2-3; D is ambiguous. V was trimmed by 2 bases and J by 3 bases, leaving 9 bases between them. The CDR3 contains 14 residues. Germline V gives CDR1 SGHAT, CDR2 FQNNGV.

The chain recombines TRBV7-2 with TRBJ2-7, with D hard to call. This CDR3 has 11 residues. Germline CDR1 and CDR2: SGHTA and FQGNSA. Trimming removed 5 bases from V and 4 bases from J, with 6 bases in between. CDR3 coding DNA: TGTGCCAGCAGCCCCGGATACGAGCAGTACTTC. It codes for CASSPGYEQYF.

The CDR3 DNA follows: TGCGCCAGCAGCTTGACCGGGACATATAACACTGAAGCTTTCTTT. It specifies CASSLTGTYNTEAFF. V usage is TRBV5-1 and J usage is TRBJ1-1, with a weak D call TRBD1 (6 bases). CDR3 length: 15 residues. In germline, CDR1 is SGHRS, CDR2 YFSETQ. The V end was cut by 1 base, the J end by 2 bases, with 12 bases between.

The rearrangement links TRBV29-1 to TRBJ2-4; 7 positions agree with TRBD2. The CDR3 is 15 amino acids. Germline V lookup: CDR1 SQVTM, CDR2 ANQGSEA. The V gene end was trimmed by 7 bases and the J gene end by 0 bases; junction bases not matched to a gene: 9. DNA for the CDR3: TGCAGCGCCGTGGGGACTACCCTAGCCAAAAACATTCAGTACTTC. Encoded protein: CSAVGTTLAKNIQYF.

The rearrangement joins TRBV2 to TRBJ1-2; D unresolved. Per the germline V gene, CDR1 is SNHLY and CDR2 is FYNNEI. The germline V and J ends were trimmed by 8 bases and 6 bases, with 19 bases remaining between them. This CDR3 is built from 14 residues. The CDR3 is CASYPGVSPNGYTF. The CDR3 DNA reads TGTGCCAGCTACCCCGGAGTTTCCCCTAATGGCTACACCTTC.

This chain connects TRBV29-1 to TRBJ2-6, with no clear D. Trimming cost V 5 bases and J 3 bases, with 8 bases left between them. The CDR3 runs to 13 residues. CDR1 and CDR2 (germline): SQVTM, ANQGSEA. CDR3 loop: CSVQQFGANVLTF. DNA for the CDR3: TGCAGCGTTCAACAGTTTGGGGCCAACGTCCTGACTTTC.

This chain uses TRBV25-1 with TRBJ1-1, with no clear D. CDR1 and CDR2 (germline): MGHDK, SYGVNS. V was trimmed by 7 bases and J by 4 bases, leaving 19 bases between them. The length of the CDR3 is 15 residues. The DNA for the CDR3 is TGTGCCAGCACGCCACTTGTGGGGAGAGGCACTGAAGCTTTCTTT. Translating gives CASTPLVGRGTEAFF.

Here the CDR3 reads CASSTDLGGKSTEAFF. CDR3 nucleotide sequence: TGTGCCAGCAGCACAGATTTAGGGGGGAAGAGCACTGAAGCTTTCTTT. The chain employs TRBV9 and TRBJ1-1; perhaps TRBD1 as D (6 bases). Deletions cut 4 bases from V and 4 bases from J, with 20 bases between. The V gene's germline CDR1 is SGDLS and CDR2 YYNGEE. This CDR3 comprises 16 residues.